The next 5 T cell receptor beta chains were all read from a single sample in a study of a mutant IDH1 vaccine in newly diagnosed glioma. The time point here: baseline, week 1 (first vaccination visit). Treatment given: pre-vaccination baseline after standard-of-care therapy. Repertoires were generated with immunoSEQ multiplex PCR, while TCRdb's copy carries only in-frame clones and drops some. Among tens of thousands of clones listed, approximately 80% were seen once. Material: PBMCs, obtained from a glioma patient treated with radiotherapy, temozolomide or both. These receptors originate from a man aged 25-45 years with glioma.

This clone was recorded only once. This chain joins TRBV4-2 and TRBJ2-3; possible D gene TRBD1, 6 bases. The CDR3 length is 16 residues. Germline V gives CDR1 LGHNA, CDR2 YNFKEQ. V was clipped by 1 base and J by 0 bases, with 11 bases between them. CDR3 region: CASSQAGTLSTDTQYF. For the CDR3, the DNA is TGTGCCAGCAGCCAAGCCGGGACACTTAGCACAGATACGCAGTATTTT.

The chain uses TRBV13 and TRBJ2-2; D perhaps matches TRBD1 (7 bases). Trimming took off 4 bases at V and 6 bases at J, with 21 bases between the two ends. Germline values: CDR1 PRHDT, CDR2 FYEKMQ (reference sequence). The CDR3 extends over 17 amino acids. As DNA, the CDR3 is TGTGCCAGCAGCTCAACGGCGAGACAGGGAGGCGCCGGGGAGCTGTTTTTT. Encoded protein: CASSSTARQGGAGELFF.

This chain uses TRBV5-6 with TRBJ2-7, with 7 bases fitting TRBD1. Germline loops: CDR1 SGHDT, CDR2 YYEEEE. The length of the CDR3 is 16 residues. V trimming: 1 base; J trimming: 3 bases; junction bases outside the gene matches: 10. The CDR3 spells CASSLIRGTANYEQYF. The CDR3 DNA is TGTGCCAGCAGCTTGATTAGAGGGACAGCTAACTACGAGCAGTACTTC.

The rearrangement links TRBV15 to TRBJ1-4; TRBD1 is a possible D gene (5 bases). Trimming left V 3 bases short and J 4 bases short, with 9 bases between. The CDR3 spans 14 residues. The V gene's germline CDR1 is LNHNV and CDR2 YYDKDF (reference sequence). The CDR3 loop is CATSSGHRNEKLFF. The DNA of the CDR3 is TGTGCCACCAGCAGCGGACACCGTAATGAAAAACTGTTTTTT.

The table lists this clone with a count of one. The V and J genes are TRBV5-1 and TRBJ2-6; D unclear. This CDR3 has 14 residues. V lost 2 bases to trimming and J lost 4 bases, with 7 bases between them. Germline V CDR1 and CDR2: SGHRS, YFSETQ. CDR3 sequence: CASSFTVGANVLTF. CDR3 coding DNA: TGCGCCAGCAGCTTCACCGTCGGGGCCAACGTCCTGACTTTC.